These 18 T cell receptor beta chains were all obtained from the same sample, sequenced in a study of identical twins. TCRdb analysed the 5' RACE reads with MiXCR anew, one entry per CDR3 protein. This sample carries some 690,000 distinct CDR3 sequences, around 21% of them seen once, and the ten largest clones take about 4.5%. Separately, the same data were catalogued under a study of T cells expressing NK-cell markers.

Sequencing was performed on PBMCs. The receptors originated from a woman between 18 and 29 years old in good health.

The gene calls are TRBV3-1 and TRBJ2-1; possibly TRBD1 or TRBD2 for D (6 bases each). CDR3 length equals 14 residues. Trimming pared 5 bases from V and 3 bases from J, leaving 11 bases between. Germline V gene sequence: CDR1 LGHDT, CDR2 YNNKEL (reference sequence). The CDR3: CASSEKGGYNEQFF. The CDR3 region has the DNA TGTGCCAGCAGCGAAAAGGGGGGCTACAATGAGCAGTTCTTC.

This clonotype has only a few counts. The chain combines TRBV9 with TRBJ2-2; D may be TRBD1 or TRBD2 (5 bases each). V was shortened by 4 bases and J by 0 bases, with 10 bases between the two germline ends. Germline V gives CDR1 SGDLS, CDR2 YYNGEE. CDR3 length equals 15 residues. For the CDR3, the DNA is TGTGCCAGCAGCCGGGACCCAGCGAACACCGGGGAGCTGTTTTTT. Its protein product is CASSRDPANTGELFF. Combining the CDR3 with reference TRBV9 and TRBJ2-2 gives the whole variable domain DSGVTQTPKHLITATGQRVTLRCSPRSGDLSVYWYQQSLDQGLQFLIQYYNGEERAKGNILERFSAQQFPDLHSELNLSSLELGDSALYFCASSRDPANTGELFFGEGSRLTVL.

Only a few counts were recorded for this clonotype. The CDR3 loop reads CSVEDRKDREAFF. The DNA for the CDR3 is TGCAGCGTTGAAGATCGGAAGGACAGGGAAGCTTTCTTT. This rearrangement joins TRBV29-1 to TRBJ1-1; TRBD1 agrees at 7 bases. J was trimmed by 8 bases and V by 0 bases; bases with no gene match: 6. The CDR3 contains 13 residues. In germline, CDR1 is SQVTM, CDR2 ANQGSEA.

The CDR3 reads CASSGLVVDTQYF. CDR3 nucleotide sequence: TGTGCCAGCAGCGGGCTGGTGGTAGATACGCAGTATTTT. The chain recombines TRBV11-2 with TRBJ2-3; D uncertain. The V gene's germline CDR1 is SGHAT and CDR2 FQNNGV. Trimming stripped 5 bases from V and 5 bases from J, with 11 bases between. The CDR3 extends over 13 amino acids.

V and J are TRBV12-3 or TRBV12-4 and TRBJ2-5; D is possibly TRBD1 or TRBD2 (5 bases each). V was cut by 3 bases and J by 4 bases, with 9 bases left in between. The CDR3 spans 13 residues. The CDR3 is CASSFMGTETQYF. CDR3 nucleotides: TGTGCCAGCAGTTTTATGGGGACAGAGACCCAGTACTTC.

V gene TRBV6-2 or TRBV6-3 combines with J gene TRBJ2-7; D possibly uses TRBD1 or TRBD2 (5 bases each). Germline V gene sequence: CDR1 MNHEY, CDR2 SVGEGT. Deletions cut 5 bases from V and 3 bases from J, with 17 bases between. The CDR3 has 15 amino acids. CDR3 residues: CASSTIRDRFYEQYF. CDR3 nucleotide sequence: TGTGCCAGCAGTACCATCCGGGACCGCTTCTACGAGCAGTACTTC.

The chain recombines TRBV20-1 with TRBJ2-1, with TRBD2 as a possible D gene (6 bases). The CDR3 spans 13 residues. Germline V gene sequence: CDR1 DFQATT, CDR2 SNEGSKA (reference sequence). The CDR3 DNA reads as TGCGGTGGTCCGGGACTCCAATACAATGAGCAGTTCTTC. Translation gives CGGPGLQYNEQFF.

A few counts support this clonotype. V gene TRBV3-1 combines with J gene TRBJ2-1; no definite D call. Trimming cost V 6 bases and J 0 bases, with 12 bases left between them. The CDR3 sequence is 15 residues long. Germline V gene data show CDR1 as LGHDT and CDR2 as YNNKEL (reference sequence). CDR3 protein: CASSGDRLSYNEQFF. DNA of the CDR3: TGTGCCAGCAGTGGCGACCGCCTCTCCTACAATGAGCAGTTCTTC.

This clonotype showed up just a few times. The CDR3 nucleotides are TGCAGTGCTAGACCTAGCGGGAGGGTCTACAATGAGCAGTTCTTC. It yields the protein CSARPSGRVYNEQFF. The chain uses TRBV20-1 and TRBJ2-1; 12 bases are a match to TRBD2. J gave up 3 bases and V 2 bases, and 2 bases lay outside the gene matches. The V gene's germline CDR1 is DFQATT and CDR2 SNEGSKA (reference sequence). The CDR3 has 15 residues.

The chain employs TRBV25-1 and TRBJ1-2, with D perhaps matching TRBD1 (6 bases). Germline assignment: CDR1 MGHDK and CDR2 SYGVNS. The CDR3 runs to 15 residues. Deletions cut 5 bases from V and 7 bases from J, with 20 bases between. The CDR3 nucleotides read TGTGCCAGCAGTCCCAGAGGGGGGGATCATTCTGGCTACACCTTC. Amino acid sequence: CASSPRGGDHSGYTF.

There are a few counts of this clonotype. The J gene is TRBJ2-1, the V gene TRBV5-1; 8 nucleotides line up with TRBD2. V lost 4 bases to trimming and J lost 0 bases; unmatched junction nucleotides: 21. Germline assignment: CDR1 SGHRS and CDR2 YFSETQ. This CDR3 contains 21 residues. This CDR3 is CASSLRAPGLVGVGSYNEQFF. The DNA of the CDR3 is TGCGCCAGCAGCCTAAGGGCACCGGGACTAGTTGGTGTTGGCTCCTACAATGAGCAGTTCTTC. The complete variable domain, with remaining parts taken from reference TRBV5-1 and TRBJ2-1, reads KAGVTQTPRYLIKTRGQQVTLSCSPISGHRSVSWYQQTPGQGLQFLFEYFSETQRNKGNFPGRFSGRQFSNSRSEMNVSTLELGDSALYLCASSLRAPGLVGVGSYNEQFFGPGTRLTVL.

In its sample, this clonotype was seen many times. The chain joins TRBV20-1 to TRBJ2-3; a possible D gene is TRBD2 (5 bases). Germline-derived CDR1 and CDR2 are DFQATT and SNEGSKA (reference sequence). Trimming left V 2 bases short and J 4 bases short, with 10 bases between. The CDR3 length is 13 residues. CDR3 in DNA: TGCAGTGCTAGACCCAACGGGGCAGATACGCAGTATTTT. Its protein product is CSARPNGADTQYF.

This chain uses TRBV7-8 with TRBJ2-1, with D unresolved. V dropped 10 bases and J dropped 2 bases, with 21 bases sitting between them. Germline CDR1 and CDR2: SGHVS and FQNEAQ. The CDR3 contains 16 residues. CDR3 residues: CATLPRAIGTYNEQFF. The CDR3 DNA follows: TGTGCCACCCTACCAAGGGCCATCGGTACCTACAATGAGCAGTTCTTC.

This clonotype was detected a few times. The V and J genes are TRBV20-1 and TRBJ2-1; TRBD2 matches 9 bases. From germline, CDR1 is DFQATT and CDR2 SNEGSKA (reference sequence). Unmatched junction bases numbered 5, after V lost 0 bases and J lost 8 bases. The CDR3 is 14 residues long. CDR3 amino acids: CSARDIAGVDEQFF. The CDR3 nucleotides read TGCAGTGCTAGAGATATAGCGGGAGTCGATGAGCAGTTCTTC.

This chain links TRBV29-1 with TRBJ1-1, with a weak D call TRBD1 (6 bases). The V end was cut by 4 bases, the J end by 0 bases, with 12 bases between. Germline V lookup: CDR1 SQVTM, CDR2 ANQGSEA. This CDR3 region has 14 residues. This CDR3 is CSVVDRQMNTEAFF. Here the CDR3 DNA reads TGCAGCGTTGTGGACAGACAAATGAACACTGAAGCTTTCTTT. Variable domain in full (rest from reference TRBV29-1 and TRBJ1-1): SAVISQKPSRDICQRGTSLTIQCQVDSQVTMMFWYRQQPGQSLTLIATANQGSEATYESGFVIDKFPISRPNLTFSTLTVSNMSPEDSSIYLCSVVDRQMNTEAFFGQGTRLTVV.

This chain uses TRBV5-6 with TRBJ2-7, with D perhaps given as TRBD1 or TRBD2 (5 bases each). The CDR3 is 15 amino acids. Germline-derived CDR1 and CDR2 are SGHDT and YYEEEE. V was shortened by 4 bases and J by 2 bases, with 16 bases between the two germline ends. The CDR3 DNA sequence: TGTGCCAGCAGCAGGAAGGGGACCCCACCCTACGAGCAGTACTTC. Protein: CASSRKGTPPYEQYF.

The sample holds a few counts of this clonotype. This chain links TRBV27 with TRBJ2-7; TRBD2 agrees at 8 bases. This CDR3 is built from 16 residues. Germline CDR1 is MNHEY and CDR2 is SMNVEV (reference sequence). The J segment lost 4 bases and the V segment lost 5 bases, leaving 13 bases of the junction unmatched. The CDR3 is CASSARGSGVPYEQYF. The CDR3 bases are TGTGCCAGCAGTGCACGAGGTAGCGGGGTTCCTTACGAGCAGTACTTC.

This clonotype was detected only a few times. For the CDR3, the DNA is TGTGCCAGCAGCGCAGACTTGGGGGGATTCACTAATACGCAGTATTTT. Translated: CASSADLGGFTNTQYF. The V gene is TRBV9, the J gene TRBJ2-3, with a weak D call TRBD2 (6 bases). The CDR3 has 16 residues. Trimming removed 3 bases at V and 7 bases at J, with 21 bases between. Germline CDR1 and CDR2: SGDLS and YYNGEE.